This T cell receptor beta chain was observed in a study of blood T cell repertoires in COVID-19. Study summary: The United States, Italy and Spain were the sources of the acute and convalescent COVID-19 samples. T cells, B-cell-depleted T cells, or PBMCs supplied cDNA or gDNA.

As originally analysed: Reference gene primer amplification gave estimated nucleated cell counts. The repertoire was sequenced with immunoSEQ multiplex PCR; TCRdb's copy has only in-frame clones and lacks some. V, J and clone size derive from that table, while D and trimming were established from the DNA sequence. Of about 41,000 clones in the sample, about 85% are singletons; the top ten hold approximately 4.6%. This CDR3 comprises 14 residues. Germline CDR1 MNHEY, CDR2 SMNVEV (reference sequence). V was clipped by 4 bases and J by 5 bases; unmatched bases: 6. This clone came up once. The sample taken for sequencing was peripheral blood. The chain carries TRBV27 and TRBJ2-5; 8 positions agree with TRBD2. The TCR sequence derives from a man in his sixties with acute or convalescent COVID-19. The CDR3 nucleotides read TGTGCCAGCAGTTCTTCCGGGGGGGTCGAGACCCAGTACTTC. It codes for CASSSSGGVETQYF.